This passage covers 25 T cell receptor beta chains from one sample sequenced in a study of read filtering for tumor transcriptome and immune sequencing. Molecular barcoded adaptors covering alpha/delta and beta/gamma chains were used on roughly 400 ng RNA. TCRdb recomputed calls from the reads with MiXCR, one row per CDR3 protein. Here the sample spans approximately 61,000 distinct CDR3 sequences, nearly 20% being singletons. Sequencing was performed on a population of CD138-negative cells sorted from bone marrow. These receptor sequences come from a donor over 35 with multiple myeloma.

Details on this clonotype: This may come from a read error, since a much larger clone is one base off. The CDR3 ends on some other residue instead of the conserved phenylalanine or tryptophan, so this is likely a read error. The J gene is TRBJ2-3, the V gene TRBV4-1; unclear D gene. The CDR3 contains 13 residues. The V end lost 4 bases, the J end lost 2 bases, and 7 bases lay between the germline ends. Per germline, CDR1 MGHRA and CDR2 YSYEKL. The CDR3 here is CASSRPDTDTQYL. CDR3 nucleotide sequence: TGCGCCAGCAGCCGCCCGGACACAGATACGCAGTATCTT.

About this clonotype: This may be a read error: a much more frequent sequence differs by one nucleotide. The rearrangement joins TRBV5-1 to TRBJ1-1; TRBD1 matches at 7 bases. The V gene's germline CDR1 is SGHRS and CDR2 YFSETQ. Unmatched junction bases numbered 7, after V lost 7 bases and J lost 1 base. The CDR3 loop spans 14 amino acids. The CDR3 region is CASGTQGRNTEAFF. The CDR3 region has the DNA TGCGCCAGCGGCACACAGGGGAGGAACACTGAAGCTTTCTTT.

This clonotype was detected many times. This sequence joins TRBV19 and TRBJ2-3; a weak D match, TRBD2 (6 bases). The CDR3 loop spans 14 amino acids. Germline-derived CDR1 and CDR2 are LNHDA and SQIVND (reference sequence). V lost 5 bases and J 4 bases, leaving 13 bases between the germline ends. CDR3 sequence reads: CASSVSGVADTQYF. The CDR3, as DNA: TGTGCCAGTAGTGTGTCGGGAGTTGCAGATACGCAGTATTTT.

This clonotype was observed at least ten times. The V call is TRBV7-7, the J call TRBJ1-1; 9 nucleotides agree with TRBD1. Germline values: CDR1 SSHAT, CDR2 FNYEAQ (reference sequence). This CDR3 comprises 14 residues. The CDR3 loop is CASLRDRENTEAFF. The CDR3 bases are TGTGCTAGCCTAAGGGACAGGGAAAACACTGAAGCTTTCTTT. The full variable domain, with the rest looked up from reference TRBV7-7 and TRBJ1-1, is GAGVSQSPRYKVTKRGQDVTLRCDPISSHATLYWYQQALGQGPEFLTYFNYEAQPDKSGLPSDRFSAERPEGSISTLTIQRTEQRDSAMYRCASLRDRENTEAFFGQGTRLTVV.

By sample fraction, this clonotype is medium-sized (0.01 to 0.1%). CDR3 region: CSAFLSGGAYEQYF. DNA for the CDR3: TGCAGTGCCTTCCTTAGCGGGGGAGCTTACGAGCAGTACTTC. The chain combines TRBV20-1 with TRBJ2-7; TRBD2 matches 9 bases. With 6 bases clipped from V and 4 bases from J, the junction kept 10 bases outside the gene matches. Germline V gene data show CDR1 as DFQATT and CDR2 as SNEGSKA (reference sequence). The CDR3 is 14 residues long.

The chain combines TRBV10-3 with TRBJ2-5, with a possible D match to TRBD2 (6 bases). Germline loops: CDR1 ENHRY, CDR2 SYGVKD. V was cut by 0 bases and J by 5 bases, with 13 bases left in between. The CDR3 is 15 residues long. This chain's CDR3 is CAISESKTSGETQYF. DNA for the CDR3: TGTGCCATCAGTGAGTCCAAGACTAGTGGCGAGACCCAGTACTTC.

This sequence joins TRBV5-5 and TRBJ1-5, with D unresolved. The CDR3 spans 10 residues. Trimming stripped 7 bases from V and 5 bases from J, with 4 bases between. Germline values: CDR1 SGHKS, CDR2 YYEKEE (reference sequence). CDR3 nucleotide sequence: TGTGCCAGCCCAGATCAGCCCCAGCATTTT. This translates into CASPDQPQHF.

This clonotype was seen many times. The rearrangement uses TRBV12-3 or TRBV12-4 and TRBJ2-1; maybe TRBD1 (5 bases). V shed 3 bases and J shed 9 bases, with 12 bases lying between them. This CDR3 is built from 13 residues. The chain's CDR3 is CASSFLGASEQFF. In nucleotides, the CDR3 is TGTGCCAGCAGTTTTCTTGGGGCTTCTGAGCAGTTCTTC.

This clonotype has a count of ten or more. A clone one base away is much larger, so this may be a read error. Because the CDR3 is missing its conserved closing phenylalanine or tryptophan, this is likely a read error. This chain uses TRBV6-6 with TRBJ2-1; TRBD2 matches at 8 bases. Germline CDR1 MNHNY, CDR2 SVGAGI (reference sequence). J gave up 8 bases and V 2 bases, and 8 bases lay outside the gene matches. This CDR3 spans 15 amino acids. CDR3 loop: CASSYLAGPVYEQFL. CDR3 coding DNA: TGTGCCAGCAGTTACCTAGCGGGCCCGGTTTATGAGCAGTTCCTC.

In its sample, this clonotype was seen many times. The CDR3 DNA is TGTGCCAGCCAGGACAGCTCTGGGGCCAACGTCCTGACTTTC. Translating it yields CASQDSSGANVLTF. The chain is built from TRBV2 and TRBJ2-6; D may be TRBD1 (6 bases). The V end was cut by 8 bases, the J end by 0 bases, with 8 bases between. CDR3 length: 14 residues. Germline assignment: CDR1 SNHLY and CDR2 FYNNEI. Full variable domain (outside the CDR3, taken from reference TRBV2 and TRBJ2-6): EPEVTQTPSHQVTQMGQEVILRCVPISNHLYFYWYRQILGQKVEFLVSFYNNEISEKSEIFDDQFSVERPDGSNFTLKIRSTKLEDSAMYFCASQDSSGANVLTFGAGSRLTVL.

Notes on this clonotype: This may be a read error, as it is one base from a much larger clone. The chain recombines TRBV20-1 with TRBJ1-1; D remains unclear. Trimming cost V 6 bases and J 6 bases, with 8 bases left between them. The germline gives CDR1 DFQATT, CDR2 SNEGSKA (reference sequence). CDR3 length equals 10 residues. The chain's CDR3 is CSASIAEAFF. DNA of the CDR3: TGCAGTGCCTCAATTGCTGAAGCTTTCTTT.

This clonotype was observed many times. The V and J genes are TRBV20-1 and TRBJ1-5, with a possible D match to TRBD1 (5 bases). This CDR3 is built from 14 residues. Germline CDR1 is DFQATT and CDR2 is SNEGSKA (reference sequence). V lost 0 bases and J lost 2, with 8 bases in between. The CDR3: CSARERGGNQPQHF. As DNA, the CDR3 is TGCAGTGCTAGAGAGCGAGGGGGCAATCAGCCCCAGCATTTT.

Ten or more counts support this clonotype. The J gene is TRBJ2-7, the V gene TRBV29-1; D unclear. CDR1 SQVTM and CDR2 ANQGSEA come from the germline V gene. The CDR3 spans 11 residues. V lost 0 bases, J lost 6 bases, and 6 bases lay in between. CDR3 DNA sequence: TGCAGCGTTGAAGATCGGAGCGAGCAGTACTTC. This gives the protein CSVEDRSEQYF.

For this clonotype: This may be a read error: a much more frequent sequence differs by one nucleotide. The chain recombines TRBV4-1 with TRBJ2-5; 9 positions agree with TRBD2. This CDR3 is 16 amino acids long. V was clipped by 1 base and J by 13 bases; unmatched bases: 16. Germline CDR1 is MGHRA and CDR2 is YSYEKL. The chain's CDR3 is CASSQGIMRTSVQGYF. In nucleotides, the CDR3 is TGCGCCAGCAGCCAAGGCATTATGAGGACTAGCGTTCAAGGGTACTTC.

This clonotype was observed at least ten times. CDR3 amino acids: CSAKKGSENIQYF. The CDR3 region has the DNA TGCAGTGCTAAAAAGGGGTCGGAAAACATTCAGTACTTC. This chain uses TRBV20-1 with TRBJ2-4; D might be TRBD1 (5 bases). CDR1 and CDR2 (germline): DFQATT, SNEGSKA (reference sequence). The germline V and J ends were trimmed by 4 bases and 5 bases, with 12 bases remaining between them. The CDR3 totals 13 residues.

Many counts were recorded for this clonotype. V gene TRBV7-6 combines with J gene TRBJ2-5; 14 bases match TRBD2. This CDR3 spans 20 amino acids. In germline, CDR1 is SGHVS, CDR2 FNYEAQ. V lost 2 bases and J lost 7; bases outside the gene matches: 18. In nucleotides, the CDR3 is TGTGCCAGCAGCTTAAGTGCGCGCGGGACTAGCGGGAGTAAGATTGGGACCCAGTACTTC. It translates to CASSLSARGTSGSKIGTQYF.

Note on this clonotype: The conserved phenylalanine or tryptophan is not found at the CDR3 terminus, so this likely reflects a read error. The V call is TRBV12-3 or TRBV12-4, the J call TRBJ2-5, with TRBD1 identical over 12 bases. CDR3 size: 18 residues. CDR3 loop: CASSFNTGTGGAGETQYL. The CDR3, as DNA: TGCGCCAGCAGTTTCAACACCGGGACAGGGGGCGCCGGGGAGACCCAGTACCTC.

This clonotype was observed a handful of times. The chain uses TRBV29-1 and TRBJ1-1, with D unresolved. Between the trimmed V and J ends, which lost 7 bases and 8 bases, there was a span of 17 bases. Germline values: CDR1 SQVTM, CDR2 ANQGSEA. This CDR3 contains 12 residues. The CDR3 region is CSAQPRVQEAFF. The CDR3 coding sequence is TGCAGCGCTCAGCCGCGGGTCCAAGAAGCTTTCTTT.

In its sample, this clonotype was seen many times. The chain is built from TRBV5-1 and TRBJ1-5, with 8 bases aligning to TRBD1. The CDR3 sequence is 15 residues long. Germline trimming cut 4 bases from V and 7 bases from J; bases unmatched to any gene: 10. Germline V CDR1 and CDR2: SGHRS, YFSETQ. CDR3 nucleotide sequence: TGCGCCAGCAGCATACAGACAGGGGACGGCCAGCCCCAGCATTTT. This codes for CASSIQTGDGQPQHF.

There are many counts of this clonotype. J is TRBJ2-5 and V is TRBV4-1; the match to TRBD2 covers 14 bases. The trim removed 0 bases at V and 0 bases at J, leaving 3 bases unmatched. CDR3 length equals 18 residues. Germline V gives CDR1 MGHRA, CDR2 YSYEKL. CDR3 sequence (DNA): TGCGCCAGCAGCCAAGATTGGACTAGCGGGGGGTACCAAGAGACCCAGTACTTC. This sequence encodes CASSQDWTSGGYQETQYF.

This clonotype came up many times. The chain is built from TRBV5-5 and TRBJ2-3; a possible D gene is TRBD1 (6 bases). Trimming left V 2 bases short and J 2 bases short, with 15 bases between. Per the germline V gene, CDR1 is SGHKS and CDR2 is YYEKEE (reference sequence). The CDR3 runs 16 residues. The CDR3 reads CASSFPQGPVTDTQYF. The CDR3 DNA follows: TGTGCCAGCAGCTTCCCCCAGGGGCCTGTCACAGATACGCAGTATTTT.

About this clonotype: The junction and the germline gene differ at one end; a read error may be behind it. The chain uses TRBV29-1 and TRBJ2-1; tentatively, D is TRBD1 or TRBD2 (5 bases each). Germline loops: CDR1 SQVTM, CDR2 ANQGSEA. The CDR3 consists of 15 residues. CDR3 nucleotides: TGCAGCGTTGGTGGGCTATCGGGACGTCCTAATGAACAGTTCTTC. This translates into CSVGGLSGRPNEQFF.

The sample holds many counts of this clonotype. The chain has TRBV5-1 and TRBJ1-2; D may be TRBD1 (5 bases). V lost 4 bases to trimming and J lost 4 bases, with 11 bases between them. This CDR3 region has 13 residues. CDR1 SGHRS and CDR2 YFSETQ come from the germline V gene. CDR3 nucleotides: TGCGCCAGCAGCCAGGGACGGCTCTATGGCTACACCTTC. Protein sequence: CASSQGRLYGYTF.

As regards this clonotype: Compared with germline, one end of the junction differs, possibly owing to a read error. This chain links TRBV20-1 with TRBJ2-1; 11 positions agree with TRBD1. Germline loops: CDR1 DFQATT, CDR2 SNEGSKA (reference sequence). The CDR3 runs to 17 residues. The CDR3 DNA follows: TGCAGTGCTAGAGACTCCCTGGGACAGGGGGTTTACAATGAGCAGTCCTTC. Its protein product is CSARDSLGQGVYNEQSF.

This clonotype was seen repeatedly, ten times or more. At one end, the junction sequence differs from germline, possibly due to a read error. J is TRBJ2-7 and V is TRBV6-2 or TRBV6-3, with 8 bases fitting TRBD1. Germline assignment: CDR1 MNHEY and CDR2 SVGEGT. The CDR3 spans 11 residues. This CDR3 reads CASSSPGQEDF. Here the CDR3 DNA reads TGTGCCAGCAGTTCACCGGGACAGGAAGACTTC.